The 20 T cell receptor beta chains presented below share a single source sample, sequenced in a study of blood T cells in healthy people across ages. Using a J-beta primer mix together with a sample-barcoded 5' primer, a second PCR was run for roughly 6 to 12 cycles. MiXCR was run by TCRdb on the 5' RACE reads, yielding one entry per CDR3 protein. The table shows 1.2 million to 1.5 million distinct CDR3 sequences, with roughly 40% occurring only once. Material for sequencing was blood. These receptor sequences come from a woman between 18 and 30 years old in good health.

The CDR3 spells CASSLSVGLSSYEQYF. The CDR3 coding sequence is TGCGCCAGCAGCTTGTCAGTCGGGTTGAGCTCCTACGAGCAGTACTTC. The chain uses TRBV5-1 and TRBJ2-7; D is unresolved. Germline values: CDR1 SGHRS, CDR2 YFSETQ. The ends were cut back, 1 base at V and 0 bases at J, with 14 bases in the middle. The CDR3 has 16 amino acids.

This clonotype was picked up a small number of times. The chain couples TRBV27 to TRBJ2-2, with D possibly called TRBD1 or TRBD2 (6 bases each). V was trimmed by 6 bases and J by 5 bases, leaving 13 bases between them. This CDR3 has 14 residues. In germline, CDR1 is MNHEY, CDR2 SMNVEV (reference sequence). The CDR3 loop reads CASRGGWDTGELFF. The CDR3 coding sequence is TGTGCCAGCAGAGGGGGGTGGGATACCGGGGAGCTGTTTTTT.

The chain recombines TRBV20-1 with TRBJ2-7; the D is unclear. V was trimmed by 0 bases and J by 6 bases, leaving 15 bases between them. The CDR3 is made up of 14 amino acids. Germline CDR1 and CDR2: DFQATT and SNEGSKA (reference sequence). CDR3 amino acids: CSARENFLTGEQYF. The CDR3 DNA sequence: TGCAGTGCTAGAGAGAACTTCCTGACGGGCGAGCAGTACTTC.

The chain couples TRBV9 to TRBJ2-1; 9 bases align to TRBD2. Trimming took 4 bases from V and 8 from J; bases not matched to a gene: 10. This CDR3 is built from 15 residues. Per germline, CDR1 SGDLS and CDR2 YYNGEE. The CDR3, as DNA: TGTGCCAGCAGCCTTACTAGCGGGTACCCTCATGAGCAGTTCTTC. Its translation is CASSLTSGYPHEQFF.

This clonotype has only a few counts. This chain joins TRBV4-1 and TRBJ2-3, with D perhaps TRBD2 (5 bases). V was pared by 1 base and J by 8 bases, with 13 bases between. The germline gives CDR1 MGHRA, CDR2 YSYEKL. The CDR3 consists of 14 residues. Here the CDR3 reads CASSQGIPGVTQYF. The CDR3 coding sequence is TGCGCCAGCAGCCAAGGAATCCCCGGGGTTACGCAGTATTTT.

The V and J genes are TRBV4-2 and TRBJ2-1; weak D call: TRBD2 (6 bases). Germline V lookup: CDR1 LGHNA, CDR2 YNFKEQ. CDR3 size: 15 residues. The V and J ends lost 3 bases and 8 bases respectively, with 17 bases between them. The CDR3 protein is CASSQGGGLGDEQFF. CDR3 nucleotides: TGTGCCAGCAGCCAGGGGGGAGGCCTAGGCGATGAGCAGTTCTTC.

V gene TRBV24-1 combines with J gene TRBJ2-3, with 8 nucleotides matching TRBD1. Germline V gene lookup returns CDR1 KGHDR and CDR2 SFDVKD. V lost 6 bases and J lost 2; bases outside the gene matches: 9. This CDR3 has 16 amino acids. The CDR3 bases are TGTGCCACCAGTCGGTTGGGGACAGGATCCACAGATACGCAGTATTTT. It is translated as CATSRLGTGSTDTQYF.

The chain links TRBV7-2 to TRBJ2-3, with 8 bases identical to TRBD1. The CDR3 length is 18 residues. Unmatched junction bases numbered 14, after V lost 5 bases and J lost 1 base. Per germline, CDR1 SGHTA and CDR2 FQGNSA. The CDR3 coding sequence is TGTGCCAGCAGCCAGAGCCGATGGACAGGGACGGGCACAGATACGCAGTATTTT. Amino acid sequence: CASSQSRWTGTGTDTQYF.

This clonotype came up a few times. The CDR3 nucleotides are TGTGCCAGCAGCCCTCCGTCAGGGACTAGCGGGGTTCTCCCATACAATGAGCAGTTCTTC. Its protein is CASSPPSGTSGVLPYNEQFF. The rearrangement uses TRBV4-2 and TRBJ2-1; 13 bases align to TRBD2. The germline V gene has CDR1 LGHNA and CDR2 YNFKEQ. V shed 4 bases and J 4 bases; nucleotides not matched to a gene: 16. CDR3 length equals 20 residues.

This clonotype has ten or more counts. This chain connects TRBV29-1 to TRBJ2-7; D is undetermined. CDR3 length: 14 amino acids. Germline CDR1 SQVTM, CDR2 ANQGSEA. V was pared by 0 bases and J by 0 bases, with 9 bases between. DNA for the CDR3: TGCAGCGTTGAAGATCCCCACGGCTCCTACGAGCAGTACTTC. Protein: CSVEDPHGSYEQYF.

V is TRBV20-1 and J is TRBJ2-3; 7 bases map to TRBD2. Germline V gene data show CDR1 as DFQATT and CDR2 as SNEGSKA (reference sequence). Unmatched junction bases numbered 11, after V lost 5 bases and J lost 6 bases. The CDR3 is 14 residues long. CDR3 bases: TGCAGTGCTCCCCCGGGAGGATCTAACGATACGCAGTATTTT. It is translated as CSAPPGGSNDTQYF.

The J gene is TRBJ2-7, the V gene TRBV30, with 7 nucleotides matching TRBD1. The V segment lost 5 bases and the J segment 6 bases; nucleotides outside the gene matches: 7. The V gene's germline CDR1 is GTSNPN and CDR2 SVGIG (reference sequence). The CDR3 covers 12 residues. The CDR3 DNA reads TGTGCCTGGGACTTGACAGGGCGCGAGCAGTACTTC. Protein: CAWDLTGREQYF.

This clonotype was counted only a few times. The chain employs TRBV5-1 and TRBJ2-1; TRBD1 matches 7 bases. The germline CDR1 and CDR2 sequences are SGHRS and YFSETQ. The CDR3 sequence is 15 residues long. Trimming removed 2 bases from V and 2 bases from J; junction bases left unmatched: 4. The CDR3 DNA reads as TGCGCCAGCAGCTTTACAGGGGATGCCTACAATGAGCAGTTCTTC. It translates to CASSFTGDAYNEQFF.

The sample holds a few counts of this clonotype. V is TRBV28 and J is TRBJ1-5, with 9 nucleotides matching TRBD1. The CDR3 consists of 16 residues. Germline-derived CDR1 and CDR2 are MDHEN and SYDVKM. With V trimmed by 5 bases and J by 2 bases, 7 bases remained unmatched. CDR3 region: CASSPPRTGGNQPQHF. Written as DNA, the CDR3 is TGTGCCAGCAGTCCGCCCCGGACAGGGGGCAATCAGCCCCAGCATTTT.

This clonotype was observed once. V is TRBV27 and J is TRBJ1-5; D is unresolved. Trimming took 2 bases from V and 0 from J, leaving 5 bases between them. CDR1 is MNHEY, CDR2 SMNVEV, per germline (reference sequence). The CDR3 has 14 amino acids. Here the CDR3 DNA reads TGTGCCAGCAGTTTAAAGCGTAGCAATCAGCCCCAGCATTTT. Protein: CASSLKRSNQPQHF.

The CDR3 here is CASSPISGGPWETQYF. The CDR3, as DNA: TGTGCCAGCAGTCCTATATCCGGGGGTCCCTGGGAGACCCAGTACTTC. This chain connects TRBV12-3 or TRBV12-4 to TRBJ2-5, with D maybe TRBD2 (6 bases). Trimming stripped 5 bases from V and 5 bases from J, with 21 bases between. The length of the CDR3 is 16 residues.

Details on this clonotype: A much larger clone differs by one base, so this may be a read error. The rearrangement joins TRBV4-1 to TRBJ2-3; D gene unclear. Trimming shortened V by 1 base and J by 4 bases, and 18 bases separated the two germline ends. Germline loops: CDR1 MGHRA, CDR2 YSYEKL. CDR3 length equals 17 residues. CDR3 coding DNA: TGCGCCAGCAGCCAAGCTCCCTCCCTGCCCCCCGCAGATACGCAGTATTTT. Its protein product is CASSQAPSLPPADTQYF.

This clonotype came up once. The rearrangement links TRBV5-1 to TRBJ2-5; D remains unclear. V lost 4 bases and J 2 bases, leaving 15 bases between the germline ends. Looked up from germline, CDR1 is SGHRS and CDR2 is YFSETQ. The CDR3 is 15 amino acids. Here the CDR3 reads CASSPVKVVQETQYF. CDR3 DNA sequence: TGCGCCAGCAGCCCCGTGAAGGTCGTTCAAGAGACCCAGTACTTC.

CDR3 residues: CSARQGLGQSNQPQHF. In DNA, the CDR3 is TGCAGTGCCCGACAGGGTCTAGGGCAAAGCAATCAGCCCCAGCATTTT. The chain joins TRBV20-1 to TRBJ1-5; 7 bases are a match to TRBD1. The CDR3 contains 16 residues. With V trimmed by 6 bases and J by 1 base, 12 bases remained unmatched. Germline values: CDR1 DFQATT, CDR2 SNEGSKA (reference sequence).

The chain couples TRBV7-9 to TRBJ2-1; perhaps D is TRBD1 or TRBD2 (5 bases each). The CDR3 contains 14 residues. V shed 5 bases and J shed 9 bases, with 17 bases lying between them. Germline-derived CDR1 and CDR2 are SEHNR and FQNEAQ (reference sequence). This CDR3 is CASSRGTEGGEQFF. The CDR3 coding sequence is TGTGCCAGCAGCCGAGGGACCGAGGGTGGTGAGCAGTTCTTC.